The 23 T cell receptor beta chains presented below share a single source sample, sequenced in a study of blood T cells in healthy people across ages. Alongside a J-beta primer mix, a sample-barcoded 5' primer served in a second PCR lasting roughly 6 to 11 cycles. From the 5' RACE reads, TCRdb called clonotypes with MiXCR, one entry per CDR3 protein. The sample includes 1.5 million to 1.9 million distinct CDR3 sequences, 35% to 45% seen only once; the top ten take over 3.5%. Material for sequencing was blood. The receptor source for this set is a woman aged 18-35 years in good health.

This clonotype came up a few times. V usage is TRBV2 and J usage is TRBJ1-2; D is uncertain. CDR1 and CDR2 from the germline V gene are SNHLY and FYNNEI. Trimming stripped 2 bases from V and 8 bases from J, with 3 bases between. The CDR3 has 10 residues. CDR3 in DNA: TGTGCCAGCAGTGAAAACGGCTACACCTTC. This gives the protein CASSENGYTF.

The gene calls are TRBV19 and TRBJ1-1; TRBD1 aligns across 7 bases. CDR3 length equals 15 residues. The junction had 11 bases not matched to a gene; V was cut back by 6 bases and J by 4 bases. The germline CDR1 and CDR2 sequences are LNHDA and SQIVND (reference sequence). The CDR3 reads CASRSEGGAVTEAFF. Here the CDR3 DNA reads TGTGCCAGTAGATCAGAAGGGGGCGCGGTCACTGAAGCTTTCTTT.

The chain employs TRBV4-3 and TRBJ1-1; D not certain. The CDR3 extends over 16 amino acids. Trimming removed 1 base at V and 3 bases at J, with 15 bases between. The germline gives CDR1 LGHNA, CDR2 YSLEER. The CDR3 coding sequence is TGCGCCAGCAGCCAAGTCGTCGGTTTTCGGTACACTGAAGCTTTCTTT. Translating gives CASSQVVGFRYTEAFF.

This clonotype was seen more than once but under ten times. The CDR3, as DNA: TGTGCCACCAGCAGAGATCCCGAACAGCCCCAGCATTTT. Translating gives CATSRDPEQPQHF. The rearrangement links TRBV15 to TRBJ1-5, with unresolved D. Germline V CDR1 and CDR2: LNHNV, YYDKDF (reference sequence). Trimming took off 0 bases at V and 7 bases at J, with 7 bases between the two ends. The CDR3 loop spans 13 amino acids.

The genes are TRBV6-2 or TRBV6-3 and TRBJ2-5; 8 positions match TRBD1. Unmatched junction bases numbered 6, after V lost 5 bases and J lost 1 base. The germline gives CDR1 MNHEY, CDR2 SVGEGT. This CDR3 has 15 residues. The CDR3 DNA sequence: TGTGCCAGCAGTCTCGGACAGGGTATCCAAGAGACCCAGTACTTC. Translation: CASSLGQGIQETQYF.

This clonotype was observed a handful of times. The genes are TRBV7-2 and TRBJ2-3, with a tentative D call TRBD2 (5 bases). V was clipped by 6 bases and J by 4 bases, with 11 bases between them. The CDR3 spans 13 residues. The germline CDR1 and CDR2 sequences are SGHTA and FQGNSA. This CDR3 is CASSREGADTQYF. In DNA form, the CDR3 reads TGTGCCAGCAGTCGAGAGGGTGCAGATACGCAGTATTTT.

Of note for this clonotype: The junction departs from the called germline gene at one end, perhaps through a read error. The rearrangement links TRBV4-3 to TRBJ2-4; D ambiguous. Germline V CDR1 and CDR2: LGHNA, YSLEER. This CDR3 has 14 residues. The CDR3 here is CASIQERFGNIQYF. The CDR3 coding sequence is TGCGCCAGCATCCAAGAGAGATTCGGAAACATTCAGTACTTC.

J is TRBJ2-7 and V is TRBV27; TRBD1 agrees at 8 bases. The length of the CDR3 is 15 residues. The V gene end was trimmed by 5 bases and the J gene end by 2 bases; junction bases not matched to a gene: 8. Germline V gene lookup returns CDR1 MNHEY and CDR2 SMNVEV (reference sequence). The CDR3: CASSGVGTGAYEQYF. CDR3 sequence (DNA): TGTGCCAGCAGTGGCGTTGGGACAGGAGCCTACGAGCAGTACTTC.

The rearrangement uses TRBV6-5 and TRBJ1-6, with TRBD1 identical over 7 bases. The CDR3 has 15 residues. The V gene end was trimmed by 2 bases and the J gene end by 9 bases; junction bases not matched to a gene: 7. From germline, CDR1 is MNHEY and CDR2 SVGAGI. CDR3 DNA sequence: TGTGCCAGCAGTTACCTGACAGGGCGGGTTTCACCCCTCCACTTT. Its protein is CASSYLTGRVSPLHF.

This clonotype was detected only once. The rearrangement joins TRBV7-9 to TRBJ2-2; D is ambiguous. The V gene's germline CDR1 is SEHNR and CDR2 FQNEAQ (reference sequence). The V and J ends lost 6 bases and 5 bases respectively, with 7 bases between them. This CDR3 is built from 12 residues. CDR3 DNA sequence: TGTGCCAGCAGGCCCCAAACCGGGGAGCTGTTTTTT. Its protein is CASRPQTGELFF.

The chain joins TRBV5-1 to TRBJ1-1, with D unclear. V was shortened by 4 bases and J by 1 base, with 8 bases between the two germline ends. This CDR3 comprises 13 residues. CDR1 is SGHRS, CDR2 YFSETQ, per germline. The CDR3 is CASSDFRNTEAFF. CDR3 nucleotide sequence: TGCGCCAGCAGCGACTTTAGGAACACTGAAGCTTTCTTT.

This chain joins TRBV6-5 and TRBJ1-6; D remains ambiguous. This CDR3 has 16 amino acids. Germline V gene data show CDR1 as MNHEY and CDR2 as SVGAGI. Trimming took off 8 bases at V and 0 bases at J, with 14 bases between the two ends. CDR3 bases: TGTGCCAGCCGGATTACAGTCTTCTCCTATAATTCACCCCTCCACTTT. This translates into CASRITVFSYNSPLHF.

The chain couples TRBV18 to TRBJ2-1, with D possibly matching TRBD1 (6 bases). The CDR3 sequence is 14 residues long. V was pared by 1 base and J by 5 bases, with 9 bases between. Germline-derived CDR1 and CDR2 are KGHSH and LQKENI. CDR3 nucleotides: TGTGCCAGCTCACCACAACAGGGTGACAATGAGCAGTTCTTC. It specifies CASSPQQGDNEQFF.

This clonotype was observed many times. The chain uses TRBV5-1 and TRBJ2-7, with 7 bases lining up with TRBD2. V shed 4 bases, J shed 7 bases, and the junction held 23 bases outside the gene matches. CDR1 SGHRS and CDR2 YFSETQ come from the germline V gene. The CDR3 covers 18 residues. CDR3 bases: TGCGCCAGCAGCCCTACTCACCCTGCTAGCGGAGGCTACAATGAGCAGTACTTC. Encoded protein: CASSPTHPASGGYNEQYF.

This chain links TRBV7-8 with TRBJ2-1; D is undetermined. The ends were cut back, 2 bases at V and 8 bases at J, with 16 bases in the middle. Germline V gene lookup returns CDR1 SGHVS and CDR2 FQNEAQ. This CDR3 region has 15 residues. The CDR3 region is CASSLMLGLVYEQFF. The CDR3 DNA is TGTGCCAGCAGCTTAATGTTGGGGTTAGTGTATGAGCAGTTCTTC.

This chain uses TRBV6-2 or TRBV6-3 with TRBJ2-4; D assignment may be TRBD1 or TRBD2 (5 bases each). Per germline, CDR1 MNHEY and CDR2 SVGEGT. Trimming took 5 bases from V and 13 from J, leaving 21 bases between them. The CDR3 has 14 residues. The CDR3 DNA sequence: TGTGCCAGCAGTCCACCAAATAGGATGGGGGAGCAGTACTTC. As protein: CASSPPNRMGEQYF.

In this sample, this clonotype turned up a few times. The genes are TRBV29-1 and TRBJ2-3, with D uncertain. Germline CDR1 and CDR2: SQVTM and ANQGSEA. V dropped 1 base and J dropped 2 bases, with 7 bases sitting between them. The CDR3 runs 13 residues. The CDR3 protein is CSVEGDFTDTQYF. In DNA form, the CDR3 reads TGCAGCGTTGAAGGTGACTTCACAGATACGCAGTATTTT.

This clonotype was counted only a few times. The chain has TRBV7-3 and TRBJ2-7; D remains unclear. The V and J ends lost 5 bases and 2 bases respectively, with 19 bases between them. This CDR3 comprises 16 residues. From germline, CDR1 is SGHTA and CDR2 FQGTGA. The CDR3 DNA sequence: TGTGCCAGCAGCCCGAGCGTAGCCAAAGGACCCTACGAGCAGTACTTC. Translating it yields CASSPSVAKGPYEQYF. The full variable domain, rest sourced from reference TRBV7-3 and TRBJ2-7, is GAGVSQTPSNKVTEKGKYVELRCDPISGHTALYWYRQSLGQGPEFLIYFQGTGAADDSGLPNDRFFAVRPEGSVSTLKIQRTERGDSAVYLCASSPSVAKGPYEQYFGPGTRLTVT.

Concerning this clonotype: One end of the junction fails to match germline, which may point to a read error. The chain joins TRBV11-2 to TRBJ1-2; 7 bases agree with TRBD1. The CDR3 is 15 amino acids. Germline V gene sequence: CDR1 SGHAT, CDR2 FQNNGV. The CDR3 loop reads CASSLEDREIYGYTF. The CDR3 nucleotides are TGTGCCAGCAGCCTAGAAGACAGGGAAATCTATGGCTACACCTTC.

This sequence joins TRBV7-2 and TRBJ2-1; 7 bases agree with TRBD2. Trimming at V came to 3 bases and at J to 1 base, leaving 0 bases not matched to a gene. Germline CDR1 and CDR2: SGHTA and FQGNSA. The CDR3 totals 14 residues. CDR3: CTSSLGGSYNEQFF. CDR3 nucleotides: TGTACCAGCAGCTTGGGGGGGTCCTACAATGAGCAGTTCTTC. Drawing the rest from reference TRBV7-2 and TRBJ2-1, the complete variable domain is GAGVSQSPSNKVTEKGKDVELRCDPISGHTALYWYRQSLGQGLEFLIYFQGNSAPDKSGLPSDRFSAERTGGSVSTLTIQRTQQEDSAVYLCTSSLGGSYNEQFFGPGTRLTVL.

Concerning this clonotype: A junction end diverges from the germline sequence, so it may reflect a read error. The gene calls are TRBV27 and TRBJ2-7; the D gene is possibly TRBD1 (5 bases). Germline V CDR1 and CDR2: MNHEY, SMNVEV (reference sequence). The CDR3 runs 14 residues. Here the CDR3 reads CASSVSTGTYEQYF. In nucleotides, the CDR3 is TGTGCCAGCAGTGTATCAACAGGAACCTACGAGCAGTACTTC.

The rearrangement links TRBV11-2 to TRBJ2-2; the match to TRBD2 covers 14 bases. The germline CDR1 and CDR2 sequences are SGHAT and FQNNGV. J lost 5 bases, V lost 2 bases, and 22 bases had no gene match. CDR3 size: 23 residues. CDR3: CASSLLGTGLGTSGSKGTGELFF. CDR3 sequence (DNA): TGTGCCAGCAGCTTACTGGGTACAGGCCTTGGGACTAGCGGGAGCAAAGGAACCGGGGAGCTGTTTTTT. Full variable domain (outside the CDR3, taken from reference TRBV11-2 and TRBJ2-2): EAGVAQSPRYKIIEKRQSVAFWCNPISGHATLYWYQQILGQGPKLLIQFQNNGVVDDSQLPKDRFSAERLKGVDSTLKIQPAKLEDSAVYLCASSLLGTGLGTSGSKGTGELFFGEGSRLTVL.

This chain connects TRBV20-1 to TRBJ2-7; 10 positions match TRBD2. The CDR3 extends over 16 amino acids. After removal of 3 bases from V and 0 bases from J, the junction contained 8 bases not matched to a gene. In germline, CDR1 is DFQATT, CDR2 SNEGSKA (reference sequence). The CDR3 reads CSARLAGGGSSYEQYF. As DNA, the CDR3 is TGCAGTGCTAGGTTAGCGGGGGGCGGAAGCTCCTACGAGCAGTACTTC.